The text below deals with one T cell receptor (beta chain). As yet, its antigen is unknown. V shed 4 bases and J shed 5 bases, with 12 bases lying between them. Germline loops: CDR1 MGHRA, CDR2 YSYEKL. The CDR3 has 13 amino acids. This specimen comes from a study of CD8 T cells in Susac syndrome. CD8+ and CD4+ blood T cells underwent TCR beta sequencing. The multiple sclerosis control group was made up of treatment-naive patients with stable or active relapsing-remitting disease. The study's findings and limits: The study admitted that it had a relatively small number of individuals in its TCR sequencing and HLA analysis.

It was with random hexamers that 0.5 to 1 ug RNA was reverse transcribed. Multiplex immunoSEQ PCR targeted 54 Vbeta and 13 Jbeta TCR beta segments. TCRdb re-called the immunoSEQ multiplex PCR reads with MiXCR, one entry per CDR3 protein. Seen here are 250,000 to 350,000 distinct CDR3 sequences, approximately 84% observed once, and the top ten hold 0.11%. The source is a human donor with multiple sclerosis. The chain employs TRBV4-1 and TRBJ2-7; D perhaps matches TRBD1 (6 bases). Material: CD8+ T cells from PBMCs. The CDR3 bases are TGCGCCAGCAGCCTTGGACAGAAGGACGAGCAGTACTTC. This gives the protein CASSLGQKDEQYF.